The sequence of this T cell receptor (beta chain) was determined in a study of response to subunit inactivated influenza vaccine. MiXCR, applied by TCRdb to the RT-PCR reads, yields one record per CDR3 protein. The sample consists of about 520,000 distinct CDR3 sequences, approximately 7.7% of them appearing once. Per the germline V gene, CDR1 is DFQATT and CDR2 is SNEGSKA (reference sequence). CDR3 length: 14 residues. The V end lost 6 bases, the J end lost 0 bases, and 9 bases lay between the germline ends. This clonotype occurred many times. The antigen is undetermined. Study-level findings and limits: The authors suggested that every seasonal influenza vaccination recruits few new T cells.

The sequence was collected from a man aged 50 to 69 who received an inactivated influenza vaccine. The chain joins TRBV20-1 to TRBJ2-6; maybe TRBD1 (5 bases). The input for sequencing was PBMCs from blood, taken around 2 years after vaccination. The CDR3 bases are TGCAGTGCAAGTAGGGGCTCTGGGGCCAACGTCCTGACTTTC. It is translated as CSASRGSGANVLTF.